Listed here is a single TCR beta chain. The data were obtained in a study of blood T cell repertoires in COVID-19. TCRdb's table, derived via immunoSEQ multiplex PCR, lists solely in-frame clones and lacks some. This sample has 75,000 to 85,000 clones; about nine tenths occur once, and the top ten carry around 40%. The TCR sequence derives from a human donor in a cohort sampled during active COVID-19. The specimen sequenced was peripheral blood.

Here the CDR3 reads CAWNPGGWNEQYF. The CDR3, as DNA: TGTGCCTGGAACCCAGGGGGATGGAACGAGCAGTACTTC. J is TRBJ2-7 and V is TRBV30; 7 nucleotides align to TRBD1. V shed 4 bases, J shed 5 bases, and the junction held 8 bases outside the gene matches. This CDR3 contains 13 residues. CDR1 is GTSNPN and CDR2 is SVGIG in the germline V gene (reference sequence).